The entry that follows covers one TCR beta chain sequence. Its antigen remains unknown. Treatment noted: oral pan-JAK inhibitor, 5-10 mg twice daily. This sample was included in a study of CD8+ T cells in alopecia areata. Study summary: Tofacitinib treatment spanned 6 to 18 months, with 6 months off drug afterward.

Extraction of RNA preceded its reverse transcription into cDNA, which served as the sequencing template. Clones were sequenced by immunoSEQ multiplex PCR, and TCRdb holds only the in-frame ones, with some missing. Of roughly 46,000 clones listed, less than 70% were seen once; the top ten hold about 21%. V trimming: 6 bases; J trimming: 5 bases; junction bases outside the gene matches: 7. The CDR3 has 14 residues. Germline-derived CDR1 and CDR2 are SNHLY and FYNNEI. Broader study findings: Having one nonresponder leaves uncertain how baseline CD8+ expansion relates to response.

The chain combines TRBV2 with TRBJ2-1, with TRBD1 matching 7 bases. This TCR was recovered from a human donor with alopecia areata. Specimen: CD8+ T cells sorted from blood, collected at week 4, from a patient treated with tofacitinib. Here the CDR3 DNA reads TGTGCCAGCAGGGCCGGGACAGACCACAATGAGCAGTTCTTC. Translation: CASRAGTDHNEQFF.